This record concerns one T cell receptor beta chain sequence. Its antigen is currently unknown. The isolated RNA, all of it, was reverse transcribed, so expressed TCRB transcripts were what got sequenced. This table comes from immunoSEQ multiplex PCR, and its TCRdb copy is limited to in-frame clones, with some not included. Here the sample spans around 70,000 clones, about 50% being singletons. V was pared by 5 bases and J by 7 bases, with 7 bases of the junction left unmatched. The germline V gene encodes CDR1 SGHRS and CDR2 YFSETQ. CDR3 length: 15 residues. These data originate in a study of beta chain features in type 1 diabetes. The study's findings and limits: A closer apparent resemblance between naive, central memory and Treg TCRB repertoires was seen in patients than in healthy donors. Significant though moderate, a shortening of TCRB CDR3s appeared in all four CD4+ subsets of Type 1 diabetes patients. In cDNA sequencing, cells with high TCR expression could be over-represented. VDJ junctions sequenced from type 1 diabetes patients showed fewer insertions and more deletions.

Populations isolated by sorting all had purity greater than 95%. The V and J genes are TRBV5-1 and TRBJ2-2, with 11 nucleotides matching TRBD2. This clonotype originated in a man aged 25 to 40 with type 1 diabetes. Sequencing input: central memory CD4+ T cells from blood. The CDR3 coding sequence is TGCGCCAGCAGACTAGCGGGAGAGGCTAGCGGGGAGCTGTTTTTT. Encoded protein: CASRLAGEASGELFF.